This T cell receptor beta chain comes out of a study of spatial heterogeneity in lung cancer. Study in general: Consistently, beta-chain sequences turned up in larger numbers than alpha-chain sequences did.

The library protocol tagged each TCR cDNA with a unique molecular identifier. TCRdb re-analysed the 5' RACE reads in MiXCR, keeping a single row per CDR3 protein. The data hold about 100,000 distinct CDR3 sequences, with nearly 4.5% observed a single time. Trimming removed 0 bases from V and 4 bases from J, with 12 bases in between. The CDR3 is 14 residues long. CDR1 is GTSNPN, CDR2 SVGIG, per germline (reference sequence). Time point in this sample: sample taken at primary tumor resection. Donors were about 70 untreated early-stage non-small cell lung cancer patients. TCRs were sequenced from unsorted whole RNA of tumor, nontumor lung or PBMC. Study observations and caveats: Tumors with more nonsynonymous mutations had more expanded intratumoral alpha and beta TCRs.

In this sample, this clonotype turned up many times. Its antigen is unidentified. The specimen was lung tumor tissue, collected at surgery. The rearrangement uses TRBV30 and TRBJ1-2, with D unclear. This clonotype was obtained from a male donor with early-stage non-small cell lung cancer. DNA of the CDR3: TGTGCCTGGAGTGTCCGCGGGTTAAGCTATGGCTACACCTTC. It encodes CAWSVRGLSYGYTF.